These 4 T cell receptor beta chains originate from one sample sequenced in a study of cytomegalovirus exposure and HLA in healthy donors. Assay used: immunoSEQ multiplex PCR; TCRdb lists only in-frame clones, some missing. The sample includes 150,000 or so clones, roughly 84% of them seen just once. Sequencing used PBMCs. These receptors originate from a human donor in good health.

The chain combines TRBV5-1 with TRBJ2-2, with TRBD1 matching 7 bases. The CDR3 consists of 15 residues. The germline V gene encodes CDR1 SGHRS and CDR2 YFSETQ. With V trimmed by 4 bases and J by 2 bases, 5 bases remained unmatched. CDR3 nucleotides: TGCGCCAGCAGCAAAGGGACAGAAAACACCGGGGAGCTGTTTTTT. Translation: CASSKGTENTGELFF. The whole variable domain, filled in from reference TRBV5-1 and TRBJ2-2, reads KAGVTQTPRYLIKTRGQQVTLSCSPISGHRSVSWYQQTPGQGLQFLFEYFSETQRNKGNFPGRFSGRQFSNSRSEMNVSTLELGDSALYLCASSKGTENTGELFFGEGSRLTVL.

CDR3 in amino acids: CATQPGLAALNEQFF. DNA of the CDR3: TGTGCCACCCAACCCGGACTAGCGGCACTCAATGAGCAGTTCTTC. V usage is TRBV6-6 and J usage is TRBJ2-1, with 10 bases lining up with TRBD2. Germline lookup yields CDR1 MNHNY and CDR2 SVGAGI (reference sequence). The trim removed 10 bases at V and 6 bases at J, leaving 12 bases unmatched. The CDR3 runs to 15 residues.

The chain carries TRBV30 and TRBJ2-3; 8 bases line up with TRBD2. This CDR3 contains 13 residues. Losses at the gene ends were 2 bases for V and 3 bases for J; bases not matched to a gene: 1. Germline loops: CDR1 GTSNPN, CDR2 SVGIG (reference sequence). The CDR3 sequence is CAWSSGRTDTQYF. CDR3 coding DNA: TGTGCCTGGAGTAGCGGGAGAACAGATACGCAGTATTTT.

J is TRBJ1-6 and V is TRBV7-2; D unclear. The V end lost 3 bases, the J end lost 0 bases, and 6 bases lay between the germline ends. This CDR3 contains 15 residues. The germline V gene has CDR1 SGHTA and CDR2 FQGNSA. The CDR3 region has the DNA TGTGCCAGCAGCTTGGGCAGCTCCTATAATTCACCCCTCCACTTT. Translated: CASSLGSSYNSPLHF.